A single sample gave rise to the 13 T cell receptor beta chains below, sequenced in a study of cytomegalovirus exposure and HLA in healthy donors. PCR was performed using 60 Vbeta and 13 Jbeta primers. Only in-frame clones appear in the TCRdb table, and some are missing; sequencing was by immunoSEQ multiplex PCR. The profile shows roughly 56,000 clones, around 72% of them singletons. Sequencing was performed on PBMCs. The receptors stem from a man between 50 and 59 years old in good health and CMV-seropositive.

The genes are TRBV4-3 and TRBJ2-3; 8 positions match TRBD2. CDR1 is LGHNA and CDR2 is YSLEER in the germline V gene. The CDR3 totals 18 residues. The V segment lost 0 bases and the J segment 0 bases; nucleotides outside the gene matches: 8. DNA for the CDR3: TGCGCCAGCAGCCAAGATGGGAGCGGGGGCATAAGCACAGATACGCAGTATTTT. Its translation is CASSQDGSGGISTDTQYF.

This clone was recorded only once. One end of the junction fails to match germline, which may point to a read error. V is TRBV7-9 and J is TRBJ1-5, with a weak D call TRBD1 (5 bases). In germline, CDR1 is SEHNR, CDR2 FQNEAQ (reference sequence). This CDR3 region has 12 residues. Here the CDR3 reads CTSRPGNQPQHF. Here the CDR3 DNA reads TGTACCAGCAGACCAGGGAATCAGCCCCAGCATTTT.

The chain joins TRBV2 to TRBJ2-1; weak D call: TRBD2 (5 bases). The V gene lost 6 bases and the J gene lost 2 bases, with 17 bases spanning the gap. Per the germline V gene, CDR1 is SNHLY and CDR2 is FYNNEI. The CDR3 runs 16 residues. In nucleotides, the CDR3 is TGTGCCAGCAGCCTTCGACTACCTCGCCCCTACAATGAGCAGTTCTTC. This encodes CASSLRLPRPYNEQFF.

With regard to this clone: Since a far larger clone is one base different, this is likely a read error. In the same sample, other DNA sequences code for this CDR3. This chain joins TRBV5-8 and TRBJ2-1; D not resolved. Trimming removed 4 bases at V and 3 bases at J, with 20 bases between. The germline CDR1 and CDR2 sequences are SGHTS and YDEGEE. The CDR3 is 17 residues long. As DNA, the CDR3 is TGTGCCAGCAGCCAAGATATGATCGTACTCATCTACAATGAGCAGTTCTTC. It is translated as CASSQDMIVLIYNEQFF.

V usage is TRBV5-4 and J usage is TRBJ1-2; no definite D call. Trimming shortened V by 1 base and J by 12 bases, and 16 bases separated the two germline ends. CDR1 and CDR2 from the germline V gene are SGHNT and YYREEE (reference sequence). This CDR3 spans 13 amino acids. The CDR3 loop reads CASSLWEGELDTF. As DNA, the CDR3 is TGTGCCAGCAGCTTGTGGGAGGGTGAGTTAGACACCTTC.

This clone was found a few times. It is likely a read error: a sequence one base away is far more abundant. The sample holds other DNA sequences that translate to the same CDR3. The chain has TRBV6-5 and TRBJ1-2; possible D gene TRBD1, 5 bases. The V gene's germline CDR1 is MNHEY and CDR2 SVGAGI. V lost 0 bases, J lost 11 bases, and 16 bases lay in between. The CDR3 length is 14 residues. CDR3 residues: CASSYSNSGPGYTF. The CDR3 DNA is TGTGCCAGCAGTTACTCGAACTCAGGGCCCGGGTACACCTTC.

J is TRBJ2-1 and V is TRBV11-2, with 10 bases lining up with TRBD1. V shed 3 bases and J 8 bases; nucleotides not matched to a gene: 10. Germline CDR1 is SGHAT and CDR2 is FQNNGV. The CDR3 is made up of 16 amino acids. The CDR3 DNA reads TGTGCCAGCAGCTTGCGACAGGGGGCTTACCTCGATGAGCAGTTCTTC. This gives the protein CASSLRQGAYLDEQFF. Full variable domain (rest looked up from reference TRBV11-2 and TRBJ2-1): EAGVAQSPRYKIIEKRQSVAFWCNPISGHATLYWYQQILGQGPKLLIQFQNNGVVDDSQLPKDRFSAERLKGVDSTLKIQPAKLEDSAVYLCASSLRQGAYLDEQFFGPGTRLTVL.

The CDR3 spells CASSVLGVQSYEQYF. The DNA for the CDR3 is TGTGCCAGCAGCGTCTTAGGAGTTCAATCTTACGAGCAGTACTTC. J is TRBJ2-7 and V is TRBV9, with unresolved D. Per the germline V gene, CDR1 is SGDLS and CDR2 is YYNGEE. V dropped 2 bases and J dropped 4 bases, with 16 bases sitting between them. The CDR3 contains 15 residues.

This clone was counted once. J is TRBJ1-3 and V is TRBV5-1; 7 nucleotides line up with TRBD1. V trimming: 4 bases; J trimming: 0 bases; junction bases outside the gene matches: 4. The CDR3 runs to 15 residues. Germline V gene sequence: CDR1 SGHRS, CDR2 YFSETQ. CDR3 amino acids: CASSQGQNSGNTIYF. The CDR3 nucleotides are TGCGCCAGCAGCCAGGGACAGAACTCTGGAAACACCATATATTTT.

Comments on this clone: Because it lacks the conserved phenylalanine or tryptophan at the end, this CDR3 is likely a read error. The genes are TRBV28 and TRBJ1-1; a weak D match, TRBD1 (6 bases). The CDR3 is made up of 21 amino acids. Per the germline V gene, CDR1 is MDHEN and CDR2 is SYDVKM. V lost 2 bases and J 1 base, leaving 29 bases between the germline ends. The CDR3 protein is CASSLGGGTGLTPQSNTEAFL. In DNA form, the CDR3 reads TGTGCCAGCAGTTTAGGGGGTGGTACAGGGTTGACGCCTCAATCGAACACTGAAGCTTTCTTG.

The chain couples TRBV10-1 to TRBJ2-1; 12 bases align to TRBD2. The germline CDR1 and CDR2 sequences are WNHNN and SYGVQD (reference sequence). V lost 6 bases, J lost 6 bases, and 9 bases stayed unmatched. CDR3 length equals 16 residues. Written as DNA, the CDR3 is TGCGCCAGCAGCGACCCCGCGACTAGCGGGAGCAATGAGCAGTTCTTC. Translated: CASSDPATSGSNEQFF.

The chain is built from TRBV6-1 and TRBJ1-4; 9 nucleotides align to TRBD1. Germline V gene lookup returns CDR1 MNHNS and CDR2 SASEGT. The CDR3 runs 14 residues. J lost 3 bases, V lost 5 bases, and 1 base had no gene match. This CDR3 reads CASSRQGANEKLFF. In DNA form, the CDR3 reads TGTGCCAGCAGTCGACAGGGGGCTAATGAAAAACTGTTTTTT.

V usage is TRBV21-1 and J usage is TRBJ2-5; no check of the table's D call, TRBD1, against the DNA was made. TRBV21-1 is designated a pseudogene. This CDR3 has 17 amino acids. CDR3 coding DNA: TGTGTCAGCAGCAAAGAGGGACAGGGGATGTACCAAGAGACCCAGTACTTC. Its translation is CVSSKEGQGMYQETQYF.